This TCR beta chain was profiled in a study of control samples from healthy donors and cancer patients. V shed 4 bases, J shed 9 bases, and the junction held 13 bases outside the gene matches. CDR3 length: 16 amino acids. Germline CDR1 MGHDK, CDR2 SYGVNS. TCRdb's table, derived via immunoSEQ multiplex PCR, lists solely in-frame clones and lacks some. The table records 100,000 to 150,000 clones, roughly 92% of them present only once. J is TRBJ2-1 and V is TRBV25-1, with 9 positions matching TRBD2. The TCR was taken from a man older than 75 with head and neck cancer. The sample consisted of PBMCs. The CDR3 region has the DNA TGTGCCAGCAGTGCCCCCTCCCTAGCGGGGTGGGGTGAGCAGTTCTTC. It specifies CASSAPSLAGWGEQFF.